The source of this TCR beta chain is a study of response to subunit inactivated influenza vaccine (dated by TCRdb to the late 2010s). Concerning the study at large: Deep quantitative T cell receptor repertoire profiling was used in the study to track responses to a trivalent subunit inactivated influenza vaccine.

Receptor amplification or capture employed RT-PCR. Sequenced using an Illumina HiSeq 2500. Using fastp at Q25 and MiXCR, TCRdb reprocessed the public reads and kept productive beta chains. Each CDR3 protein gets just one entry, which takes the most common genes and DNA from the rows behind it. For this sample the table gives 500,000 or so distinct CDR3 sequences, of which approximately 16% were detected only once. Over 2.5% of the sample belongs to the ten largest clones. Overall results and qualifications from the work: It was suggested by the authors that each seasonal influenza vaccination may recruit only a limited number of new T cells.

This clonotype was seen more than once but under ten times. Its antigen has not been determined. The record has no base qualities; no much larger clone is one base away. This receptor was taken from a man aged 50-75 years who received an inactivated influenza vaccine. Donor details come from another sample of the same person, matched by shared clones. Sequences were derived from CD4+ T cells sorted from PBMCs, sampled less than 30 months after vaccination.

The CDR3 region: CASSLSALETQYF. The DNA reads TGTGCCAGCAGCTTATCGGCTTTAGAGACCCAGTACTTC. This receptor chain uses TRBV7-2 and TRBJ2-5; no D gene call is confident. The germline ends are 8 bases apart after V is trimmed by 2 bases and J by 4 bases. Counted from cysteine to phenylalanine, this CDR3 has 13 amino acids. Only the CDR3 portion is preserved as DNA: 39 bases, with reading frame beginning at the first base. As encoded in the germline V gene, CDR1 is SGHTA while CDR2 is FQGNSA.